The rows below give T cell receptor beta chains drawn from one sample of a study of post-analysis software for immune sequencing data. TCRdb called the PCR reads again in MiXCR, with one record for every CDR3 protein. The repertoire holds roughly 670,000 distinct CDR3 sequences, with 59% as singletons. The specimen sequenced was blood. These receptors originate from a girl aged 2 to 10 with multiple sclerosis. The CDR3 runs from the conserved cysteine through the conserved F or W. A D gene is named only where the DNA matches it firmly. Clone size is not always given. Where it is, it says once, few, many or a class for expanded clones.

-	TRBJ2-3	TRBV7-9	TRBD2	TGTGCCAGCAGCGGGAGGGGACGCACAGATACGCAGTATTTT	CASSGRGRTDTQYF
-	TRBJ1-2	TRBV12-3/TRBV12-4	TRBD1	TGTGCCAGCAGTTTCCGGACAGGGCGCTATAGCTACACCTTC	CASSFRTGRYSYTF
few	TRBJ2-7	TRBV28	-	TGTGCCAGCAGTTGGAGGGAGGTATACGAGCAGTACTTC	CASSWREVYEQYF
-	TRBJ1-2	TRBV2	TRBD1	TGTGCCAGCAGTGGAGCCGGGACAGAGATAAACTATGGCTACACCTTC	CASSGAGTEINYGYTF
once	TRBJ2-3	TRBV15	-	TGTGCCACCAGCAGGGGCGGTCCCGCTAGCACAGATACGCAGTATTTT	CATSRGGPASTDTQYF
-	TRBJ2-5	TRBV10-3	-	TGTGCCATCAACGGGGGCCTACAAGAGACCCAGTACTTC	CAINGGLQETQYF
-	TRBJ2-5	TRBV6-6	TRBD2	TGTGCCAGCAGGGCGGGGGGTCAAGAGACCCAGTACTTC	CASRAGGQETQYF
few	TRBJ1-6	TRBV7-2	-	TGTGCCAGCAGCCCGGGGGACCGCCCGAGTTCACCCCTCCACTTT	CASSPGDRPSSPLHF
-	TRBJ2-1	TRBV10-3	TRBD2	TGTGCCGTGCGGCGGGGGACTGGGGACGGCAATGAGCAGTTCTTC	CAVRRGTGDGNEQFF
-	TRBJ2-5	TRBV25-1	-	TGTGCCAGCAGTGAATTAGGCTACACAGCCCAGTACTTC	CASSELGYTAQYF
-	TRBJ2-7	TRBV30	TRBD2	TGTGCCTGGAGTGTACTAGCGGGTTACTCCGAGCAGTACTTC	CAWSVLAGYSEQYF
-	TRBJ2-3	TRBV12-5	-	TGTGCTAGTGGTTCTCAGGGTTGGGGAACAGATACGCAGTATTTT	CASGSQGWGTDTQYF
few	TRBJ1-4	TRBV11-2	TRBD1	TGTGCCAGCAGCTTAACAGGGGCTAATGAAAAACTGTTTTTT	CASSLTGANEKLFF
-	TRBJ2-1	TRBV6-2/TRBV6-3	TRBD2	TGTGCCAGCATTCAAGCGGGGGGGCTCTTGAATGAGCAGTTCTTC	CASIQAGGLLNEQFF
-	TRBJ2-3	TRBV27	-	TGTGCCAGCAGGGAAACAGGAGCCTCTGATACGCAGTATTTT	CASRETGASDTQYF
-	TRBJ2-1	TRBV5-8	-	TGTGCCAGCAGCAGGACAGACCATCTCTACAATGAGCAGTTCTTC	CASSRTDHLYNEQFF
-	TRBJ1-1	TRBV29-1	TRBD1	TGCAGCGCCGCAGGGGGGAGGAAAAACACTGAAGCTTTCTTT	CSAAGGRKNTEAFF
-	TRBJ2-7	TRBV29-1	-	TGCAGCGCAACCGGGACTTCCTACGAGCAGTACTTC	CSATGTSYEQYF
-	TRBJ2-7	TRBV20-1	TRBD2	TGCAGTGCTAGAGTAGCGGGGACTGGGTACGAGCAGTACTTC	CSARVAGTGYEQYF
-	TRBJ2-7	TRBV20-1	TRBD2	TGCAGTGCCAAACTAGCGAACCTCTACGAGCAGTACTTC	CSAKLANLYEQYF
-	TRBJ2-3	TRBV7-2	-	TGTGCCAGCAGCTTACTGTCGTTCAGCACAGATACGCAGTATTTT	CASSLLSFSTDTQYF
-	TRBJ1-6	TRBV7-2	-	TGTGCCAGCAGCTTAAAGCGACAGAATTCACCCCTCCACTTT	CASSLKRQNSPLHF
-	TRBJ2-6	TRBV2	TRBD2	TGTGCCAGCAGTGAAGGCGGCGGGAGGGCCTCTGGGGCCAACGTCCTGACTTTC	CASSEGGGRASGANVLTF
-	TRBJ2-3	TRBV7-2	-	TGTGCCAGCAGCCCACTAGCAGATACGCAGTATTTT	CASSPLADTQYF
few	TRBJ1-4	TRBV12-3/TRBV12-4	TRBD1	TGTGCCAGCAGTCCACGTCCCGGGACAGGGGATGAAAAACTGTTTTTT	CASSPRPGTGDEKLFF
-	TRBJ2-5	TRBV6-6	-	TGTGCCAGCAGTTACTCGGAAAACCGGTACCAAGAGACCCAGTACTTC	CASSYSENRYQETQYF
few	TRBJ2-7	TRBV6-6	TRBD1	TGTGCCAGCAGTTACGCAGGGGGCGACGAGCAGTACTTC	CASSYAGGDEQYF
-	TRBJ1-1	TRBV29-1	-	TGCAGCGTTAGGAAGATGGGGACTGAAGCTTTCTTT	CSVRKMGTEAFF
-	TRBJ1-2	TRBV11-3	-	TGTGCCAGCAGCTTAGAAGGTACAGGGCACTATGGCTACACCTTC	CASSLEGTGHYGYTF
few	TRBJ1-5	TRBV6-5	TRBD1	TGTGCCAGCAGTCTGACAGGGGAGGGCAATCAGCCCCAGCATTTT	CASSLTGEGNQPQHF
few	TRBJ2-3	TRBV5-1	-	TGCGCCAGCAGCGGGGGTACTAACGCAGATACGCAGTATTTT	CASSGGTNADTQYF
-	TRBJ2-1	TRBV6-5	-	TGTGCCAGCAGCTTCTCCGGGACATATACCTACAATGAGCAGTTCTTC	CASSFSGTYTYNEQFF
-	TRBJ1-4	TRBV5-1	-	TGCGCCAGCAGGATGGCAGGGATGGTGACTAATGAAAAACTGTTTTTT	CASRMAGMVTNEKLFF
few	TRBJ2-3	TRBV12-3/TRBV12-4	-	TGTGCCAGCAGTCTCTCGTGGCGGGAAATGTATTTT	CASSLSWREMYF
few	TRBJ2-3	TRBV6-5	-	TGTGCCAGCAGTTACTCGATGGCAGGGGTCACAGATACGCAGTATTTT	CASSYSMAGVTDTQYF
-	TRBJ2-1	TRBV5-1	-	TGCGCCAGCAGCGAGGGACGACCACGAATCAGCTCCTACAATGAGCAGTTCTTC	CASSEGRPRISSYNEQFF
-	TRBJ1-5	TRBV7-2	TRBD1	TGTGCCAGCAGCCTGTCCCGGGACAGGGGAAGGCAGCCCCAGCATTTT	CASSLSRDRGRQPQHF
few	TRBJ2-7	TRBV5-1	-	TGCGCCAGCAGCTTGGCTAGGTTAGGGGGCGAGCAGTACTTC	CASSLARLGGEQYF
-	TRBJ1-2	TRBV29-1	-	TGCAGCGTTCCCAGGGGACATGGCTACACCTTC	CSVPRGHGYTF
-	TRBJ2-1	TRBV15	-	TGTGCCACCGCGGCGGACTCCTACAATGAGCAGTTCTTC	CATAADSYNEQFF
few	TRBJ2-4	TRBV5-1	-	TGCGCCAGCAGCCACAGCCTAGCCAAAAACACTCAGTACTTC	CASSHSLAKNTQYF
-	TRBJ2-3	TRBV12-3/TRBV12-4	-	TGTGCCAGCAGTCGGGACCGTCGGGCAGATACGCAGTATTTT	CASSRDRRADTQYF
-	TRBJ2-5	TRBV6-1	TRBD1	TGTGCCAGCAGTGAAGCCACAGGGGGGACCCAGTACTTC	CASSEATGGTQYF
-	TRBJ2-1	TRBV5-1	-	TGCGCCAGCAGCAACGACGGTTACAATGAGCAGTTCTTC	CASSNDGYNEQFF
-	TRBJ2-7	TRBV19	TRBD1	TGTGCCAGTAGTATTCGACCGCTAGAGACAGGGAAGCCCTACGAGCAGTACTTC	CASSIRPLETGKPYEQYF
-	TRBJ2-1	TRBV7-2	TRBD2	TGTGCCAGCAGCCTCAGTTTAGCGGGGGTTTACAATGAGCAGTTCTTC	CASSLSLAGVYNEQFF